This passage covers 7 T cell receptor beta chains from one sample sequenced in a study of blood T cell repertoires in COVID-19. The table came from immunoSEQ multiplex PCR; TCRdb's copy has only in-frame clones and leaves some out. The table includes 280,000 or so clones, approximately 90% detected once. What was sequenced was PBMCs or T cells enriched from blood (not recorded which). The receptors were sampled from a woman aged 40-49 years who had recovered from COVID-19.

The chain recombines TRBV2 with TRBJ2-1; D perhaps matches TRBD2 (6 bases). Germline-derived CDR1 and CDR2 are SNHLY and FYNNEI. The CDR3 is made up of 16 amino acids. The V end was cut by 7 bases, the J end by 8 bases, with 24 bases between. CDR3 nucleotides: TGTGCCAGCAAAGGAGGGAGGCCATCAATCTGGGATGAGCAGTTCTTC. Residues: CASKGGRPSIWDEQFF.

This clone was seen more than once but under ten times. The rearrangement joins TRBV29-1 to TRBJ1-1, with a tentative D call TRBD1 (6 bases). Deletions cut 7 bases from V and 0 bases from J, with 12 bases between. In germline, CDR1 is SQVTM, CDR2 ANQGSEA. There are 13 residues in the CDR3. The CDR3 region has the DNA TGCAGCGCAAATAGGGACATGAACACTGAAGCTTTCTTT. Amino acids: CSANRDMNTEAFF.

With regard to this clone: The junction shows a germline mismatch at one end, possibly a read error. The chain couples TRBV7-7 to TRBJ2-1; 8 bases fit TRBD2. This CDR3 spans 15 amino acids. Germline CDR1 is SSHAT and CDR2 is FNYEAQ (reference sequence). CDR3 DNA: TGTGCTAGCAGCTTAGCCAGCGGGAGTGGAGGAGAGCAGTTCTTC. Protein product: CASSLASGSGGEQFF.

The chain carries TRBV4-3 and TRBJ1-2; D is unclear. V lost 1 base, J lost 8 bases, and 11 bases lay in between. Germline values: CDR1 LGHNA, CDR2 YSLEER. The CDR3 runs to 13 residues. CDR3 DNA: TGCGCCAGCAGCCAAGGGGAGTATGAGGGCTACACCTTC. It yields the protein CASSQGEYEGYTF.

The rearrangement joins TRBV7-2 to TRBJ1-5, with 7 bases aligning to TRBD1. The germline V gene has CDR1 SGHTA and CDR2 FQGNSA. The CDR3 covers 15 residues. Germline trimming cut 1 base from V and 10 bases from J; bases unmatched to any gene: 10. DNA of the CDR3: TGTGCCAGCAGCTTAGGAGGGGGCCGCGGCATCCCCCAGCATTTT. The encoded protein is CASSLGGGRGIPQHF.

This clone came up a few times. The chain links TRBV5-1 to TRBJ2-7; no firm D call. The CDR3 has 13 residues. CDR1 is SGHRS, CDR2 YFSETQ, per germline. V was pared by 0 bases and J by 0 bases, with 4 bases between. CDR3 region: CASSLALSYEQYF. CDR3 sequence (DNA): TGCGCCAGCAGCTTGGCCCTCTCCTACGAGCAGTACTTC.

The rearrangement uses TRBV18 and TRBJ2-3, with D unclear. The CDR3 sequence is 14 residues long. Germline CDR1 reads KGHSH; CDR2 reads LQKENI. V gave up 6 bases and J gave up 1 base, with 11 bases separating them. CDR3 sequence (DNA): TGTGCCAGCTCCATCGGTACCCGCACAGATACGCAGTATTTT. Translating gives CASSIGTRTDTQYF.